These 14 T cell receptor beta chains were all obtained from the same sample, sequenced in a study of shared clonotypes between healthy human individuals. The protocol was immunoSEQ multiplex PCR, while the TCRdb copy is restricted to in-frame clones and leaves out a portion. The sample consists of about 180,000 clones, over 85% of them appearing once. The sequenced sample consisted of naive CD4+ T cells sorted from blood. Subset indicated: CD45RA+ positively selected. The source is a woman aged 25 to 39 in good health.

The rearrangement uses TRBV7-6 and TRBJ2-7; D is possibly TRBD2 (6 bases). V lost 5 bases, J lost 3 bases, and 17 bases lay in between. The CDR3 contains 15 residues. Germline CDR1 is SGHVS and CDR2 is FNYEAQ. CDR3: CASSPPGTGFYEQYF. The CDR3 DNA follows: TGTGCCAGCAGCCCCCCCGGGACTGGATTCTACGAGCAGTACTTC.

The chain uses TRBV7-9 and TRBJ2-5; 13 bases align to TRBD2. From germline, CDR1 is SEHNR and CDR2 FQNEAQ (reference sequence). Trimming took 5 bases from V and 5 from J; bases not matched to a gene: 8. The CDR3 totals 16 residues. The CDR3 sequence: CASSPGLAGVVETQYF. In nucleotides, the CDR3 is TGTGCCAGCAGCCCTGGACTAGCGGGAGTTGTGGAGACCCAGTACTTC.

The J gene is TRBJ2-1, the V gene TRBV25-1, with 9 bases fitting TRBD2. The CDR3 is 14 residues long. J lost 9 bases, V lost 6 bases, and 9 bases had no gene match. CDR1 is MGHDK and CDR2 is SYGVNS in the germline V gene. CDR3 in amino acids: CASRGSGSGGEQFF. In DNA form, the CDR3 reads TGTGCCAGCAGGGGTAGCGGGAGCGGAGGTGAGCAGTTCTTC.

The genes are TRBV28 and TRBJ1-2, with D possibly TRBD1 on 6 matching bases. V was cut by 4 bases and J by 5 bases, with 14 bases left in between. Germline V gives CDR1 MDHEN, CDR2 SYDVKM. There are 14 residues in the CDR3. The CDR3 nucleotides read TGTGCCAGCAGTTGGGGTACAGGGTATTATGGCTACACCTTC. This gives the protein CASSWGTGYYGYTF.

The CDR3 reads CASSLDGSGIQYF. As DNA, the CDR3 is TGTGCCAGCAGCTTAGACGGCAGTGGCATTCAGTACTTC. The genes are TRBV7-6 and TRBJ2-4; D remains unclear. Trimming removed 1 base at V and 9 bases at J, with 10 bases between. The germline V gene has CDR1 SGHVS and CDR2 FNYEAQ. The CDR3 consists of 13 residues.

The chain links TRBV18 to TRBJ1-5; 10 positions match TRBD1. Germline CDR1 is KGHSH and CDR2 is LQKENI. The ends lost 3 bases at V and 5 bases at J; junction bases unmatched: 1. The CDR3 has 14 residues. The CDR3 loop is CASSPGTGDQPQHF. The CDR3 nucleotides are TGTGCCAGCTCACCCGGGACAGGGGATCAGCCCCAGCATTTT.

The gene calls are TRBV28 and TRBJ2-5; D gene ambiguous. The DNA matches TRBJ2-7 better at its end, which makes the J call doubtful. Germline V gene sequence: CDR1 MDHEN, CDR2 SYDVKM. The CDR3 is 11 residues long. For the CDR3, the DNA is TGTGCCAGCGGCGAGAGCTACGAGCAGTACTTC. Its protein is CASGESYEQYF.

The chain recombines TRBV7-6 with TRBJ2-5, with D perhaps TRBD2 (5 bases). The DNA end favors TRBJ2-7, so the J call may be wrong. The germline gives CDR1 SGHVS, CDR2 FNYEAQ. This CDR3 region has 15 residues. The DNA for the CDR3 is TGTGCCAGCAGCTTAGCGGTAGGGAGCTCCTACGAGCAGTACTTC. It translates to CASSLAVGSSYEQYF.

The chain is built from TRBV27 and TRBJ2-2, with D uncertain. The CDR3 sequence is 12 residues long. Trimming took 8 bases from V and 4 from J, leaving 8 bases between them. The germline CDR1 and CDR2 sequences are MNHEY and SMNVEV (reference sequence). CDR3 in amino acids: CASSSSTGELFF. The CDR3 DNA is TGTGCCAGCTCTTCCAGCACCGGGGAGCTGTTTTTT.

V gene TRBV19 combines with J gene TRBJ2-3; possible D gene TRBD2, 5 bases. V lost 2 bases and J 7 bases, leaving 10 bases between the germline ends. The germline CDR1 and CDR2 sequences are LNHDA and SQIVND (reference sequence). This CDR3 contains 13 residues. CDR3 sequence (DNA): TGTGCCAGTAGTATAATCGGCGGGTATACGCAGTATTTT. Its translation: CASSIIGGYTQYF.

DNA for the CDR3: TGCGCCAGCAGCTTGGGTCCGGGACACCCTGGGGGGAACACTGAAGCTTTCTTT. This codes for CASSLGPGHPGGNTEAFF. V gene TRBV5-1 combines with J gene TRBJ1-1; D possibly corresponds to TRBD1 (6 bases). Per the germline V gene, CDR1 is SGHRS and CDR2 is YFSETQ. V lost 0 bases and J lost 1, with 19 bases in between. CDR3 length equals 18 residues.

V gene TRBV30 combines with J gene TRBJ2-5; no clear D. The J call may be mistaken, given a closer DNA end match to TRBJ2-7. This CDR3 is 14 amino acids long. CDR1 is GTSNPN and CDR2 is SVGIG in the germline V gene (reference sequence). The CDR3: CAWSTGNKNYEQYF. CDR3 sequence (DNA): TGTGCCTGGAGTACCGGAAATAAGAACTACGAGCAGTACTTC.

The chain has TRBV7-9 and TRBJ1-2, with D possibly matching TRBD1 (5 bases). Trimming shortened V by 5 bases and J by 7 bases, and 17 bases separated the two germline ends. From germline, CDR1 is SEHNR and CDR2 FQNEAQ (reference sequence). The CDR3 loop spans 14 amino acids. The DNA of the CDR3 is TGTGCCAGCAGCCACGCCGGGGCCCCTCGTGGCTACACCTTC. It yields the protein CASSHAGAPRGYTF.

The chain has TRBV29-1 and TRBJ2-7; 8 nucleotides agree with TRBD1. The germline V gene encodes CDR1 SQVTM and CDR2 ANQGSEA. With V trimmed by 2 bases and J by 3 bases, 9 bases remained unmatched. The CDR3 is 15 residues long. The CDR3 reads CSVESLVDRGYEQYF. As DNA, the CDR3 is TGCAGCGTTGAATCTTTGGTAGACAGGGGCTACGAGCAGTACTTC.